This TCR beta chain was sequenced for a study of blood T cell repertoires in COVID-19 (dated by TCRdb to between 2020 and 2021). About the investigation overall: The collaborator samples originated in the United States, Italy and Spain and spanned the acute and convalescent phases of COVID-19. Where available, HLA class I and class II types were obtained from metadata supplied by the sample provider rather than from assay-based typing. The prospective study material was composed of cDNA or gDNA derived from T cells, B-cell-depleted T cells, or PBMCs. Subjects who had been exposed to COVID-19, were actively infected with it, or had recovered from it provided the deeply sampled blood TCRbeta repertoires that made up the dataset. Nearly every sample came with metadata listing a de-identified subject ID, COVID-19 status, age in years and sex. A freely available public database, intended as a resource for researchers studying the immune response to SARS-CoV-2, is where the repertoires were released. Samples came from the ongoing ImmuneRACE study (first 160 participants) plus 1,254 subjects from 6 global collaborators. The paper's findings and limits, for the study overall: The quantity of clinical and demographic metadata differed by source and by participant and was supplied without curation.

As encoded in the germline V gene, CDR1 is SGDLS while CDR2 is YYNGEE. The CDR3 sequence holds 14 residues, the cysteine and phenylalanine included. This entry keeps only the CDR3 DNA: 42 bases, framed from base 1. Cut back by 5 bases and 7 bases, the V and J ends lie 18 bases apart. Participants in the prospective study were enrolled through a virtual design, were aged about 18 to 89 years, and lived in some 24 United States geographic areas. In the prospective study, cohorts were assigned on the basis of participant-reported clinical history obtained from a screening survey and a study questionnaire. Recovered participants in ImmuneRACE Cohort 3 were defined by two consecutive negative NP/OP PCR tests, clearance by a healthcare professional, or resolution of symptoms. Mobile phlebotomists in the prospective study collected whole blood, serum and a nasopharyngeal or oropharyngeal swab from every participant. Over a 2-month period, participants in the prospective study had the option of providing additional blood draws and questionnaires. Blood samples from the prospective study were shipped frozen or at room temperature prior to DNA extraction.

TCRbeta CDR3 regions were amplified from genomic DNA by means of the immunoSEQ Assay, a bias-controlled multiplex PCR. Per the source publication's procedure: The number of nucleated cells in each sample was estimated from the amplification of reference gene primers within the assay. To quantify the absolute abundance of each unique TCRbeta CDR3 rearrangement, sequence reads were collapsed and filtered. For each sample, productive Simpson clonality was calculated as the square root of Simpson's diversity index over productive rearrangements. This immuneACCESS table, as held by TCRdb, lists in-frame sequences with V and J called but not all clones. Of the missing ones, under half trace to an unresolved V gene in checked studies; the others have no known cause. V and J calls and clone size are copied from that table; D and trimming were computed from the DNA. This sample holds roughly 250,000 clones; 70% to 90% were observed only once. The ten largest clonotypes hold approximately 1.5% of the sample.

About this clone: Its specific antigen is unknown. Per-base qualities were not stored, and no clone one base away is much larger.

The sample comprised PBMCs or T cells enriched from blood (not recorded which). The rearranged chain carries TRBV9 and TRBJ1-2; TRBD1 is a weak D gene call, 5 bases matching. The TCR comes from a woman aged 50 to 65 who had recovered from COVID-19. Read as DNA, the sequence is TGTGCCAGCAGGCAGGACGCGGACATCGGTGGCTACACCTTC. The translation is CASRQDADIGGYTF.